This T cell receptor (beta chain) was sequenced in a study of TIL therapy for anti-PD-1-resistant metastatic lung cancer. The immunoSEQ assay was v3. The table came from immunoSEQ multiplex PCR; TCRdb's copy has only in-frame clones and leaves some out. The sample contains tens of thousands of clones, 86% of which appear only once. V dropped 4 bases and J dropped 10 bases, with 10 bases sitting between them. Germline values: CDR1 KGHSH, CDR2 LQKENI. The CDR3 extends over 11 amino acids. Time point reported: pre-treatment sample, taken before nivolumab and TIL therapy. Sample: blood, taken at baseline. This chain uses TRBV18 with TRBJ2-5; D is ambiguous. The sequence came from a person between 25 and 80 years old with non-small cell lung cancer. CDR3 in amino acids: CASSLQEDQYF. CDR3 in DNA: TGTGCCAGCTCACTCCAGGAAGACCAGTACTTC. The variable domain in full, with the rest retrieved from reference TRBV18 and TRBJ2-5, is NAGVMQNPRHLVRRRGQEARLRCSPMKGHSHVYWYRQLPEEGLKFMVYLQKENIIDESGMPKERFSAEFPKEGPSILRIQQVVRGDSAAYFCASSLQEDQYFGPGTRLLVL.